This TCR beta chain was recorded in a study of blood T cell repertoires in COVID-19. The wider study: The samples span acute and convalescent COVID-19 from the United States, Italy and Spain. T cells, B-cell-depleted T cells, or PBMCs provided the cDNA or gDNA that served as material.

Original analysis: Amplification with reference gene primers provided the estimates of nucleated cell counts. Here immunoSEQ multiplex PCR was the method, and the copy in TCRdb shows in-frame clones only, minus some. The D gene and trimming were derived from the DNA, and the V and J assignments and clone size from that table. This table has 120,000 to 150,000 clones, 65% to 85% appearing once. The germline V gene encodes CDR1 SGHTA and CDR2 FQGTGA. Germline trimming cut 5 bases from V and 0 bases from J; bases unmatched to any gene: 4. There are 14 residues in the CDR3. V is TRBV7-3 and J is TRBJ2-7; TRBD1 aligns across 7 bases. The sample comprised peripheral blood. This clonotype was sampled from a man between 60 and 75 years old with active or convalescent COVID-19. CDR3 in DNA: TGTGCCAGCAGCGTGGGGGACAGCTCCTACGAGCAGTACTTC. Amino acids: CASSVGDSSYEQYF. Looking up the rest from reference TRBV7-3 and TRBJ2-7 gives the full variable domain: GAGVSQTPSNKVTEKGKYVELRCDPISGHTALYWYRQSLGQGPEFLIYFQGTGAADDSGLPNDRFFAVRPEGSVSTLKIQRTERGDSAVYLCASSVGDSSYEQYFGPGTRLTVT.